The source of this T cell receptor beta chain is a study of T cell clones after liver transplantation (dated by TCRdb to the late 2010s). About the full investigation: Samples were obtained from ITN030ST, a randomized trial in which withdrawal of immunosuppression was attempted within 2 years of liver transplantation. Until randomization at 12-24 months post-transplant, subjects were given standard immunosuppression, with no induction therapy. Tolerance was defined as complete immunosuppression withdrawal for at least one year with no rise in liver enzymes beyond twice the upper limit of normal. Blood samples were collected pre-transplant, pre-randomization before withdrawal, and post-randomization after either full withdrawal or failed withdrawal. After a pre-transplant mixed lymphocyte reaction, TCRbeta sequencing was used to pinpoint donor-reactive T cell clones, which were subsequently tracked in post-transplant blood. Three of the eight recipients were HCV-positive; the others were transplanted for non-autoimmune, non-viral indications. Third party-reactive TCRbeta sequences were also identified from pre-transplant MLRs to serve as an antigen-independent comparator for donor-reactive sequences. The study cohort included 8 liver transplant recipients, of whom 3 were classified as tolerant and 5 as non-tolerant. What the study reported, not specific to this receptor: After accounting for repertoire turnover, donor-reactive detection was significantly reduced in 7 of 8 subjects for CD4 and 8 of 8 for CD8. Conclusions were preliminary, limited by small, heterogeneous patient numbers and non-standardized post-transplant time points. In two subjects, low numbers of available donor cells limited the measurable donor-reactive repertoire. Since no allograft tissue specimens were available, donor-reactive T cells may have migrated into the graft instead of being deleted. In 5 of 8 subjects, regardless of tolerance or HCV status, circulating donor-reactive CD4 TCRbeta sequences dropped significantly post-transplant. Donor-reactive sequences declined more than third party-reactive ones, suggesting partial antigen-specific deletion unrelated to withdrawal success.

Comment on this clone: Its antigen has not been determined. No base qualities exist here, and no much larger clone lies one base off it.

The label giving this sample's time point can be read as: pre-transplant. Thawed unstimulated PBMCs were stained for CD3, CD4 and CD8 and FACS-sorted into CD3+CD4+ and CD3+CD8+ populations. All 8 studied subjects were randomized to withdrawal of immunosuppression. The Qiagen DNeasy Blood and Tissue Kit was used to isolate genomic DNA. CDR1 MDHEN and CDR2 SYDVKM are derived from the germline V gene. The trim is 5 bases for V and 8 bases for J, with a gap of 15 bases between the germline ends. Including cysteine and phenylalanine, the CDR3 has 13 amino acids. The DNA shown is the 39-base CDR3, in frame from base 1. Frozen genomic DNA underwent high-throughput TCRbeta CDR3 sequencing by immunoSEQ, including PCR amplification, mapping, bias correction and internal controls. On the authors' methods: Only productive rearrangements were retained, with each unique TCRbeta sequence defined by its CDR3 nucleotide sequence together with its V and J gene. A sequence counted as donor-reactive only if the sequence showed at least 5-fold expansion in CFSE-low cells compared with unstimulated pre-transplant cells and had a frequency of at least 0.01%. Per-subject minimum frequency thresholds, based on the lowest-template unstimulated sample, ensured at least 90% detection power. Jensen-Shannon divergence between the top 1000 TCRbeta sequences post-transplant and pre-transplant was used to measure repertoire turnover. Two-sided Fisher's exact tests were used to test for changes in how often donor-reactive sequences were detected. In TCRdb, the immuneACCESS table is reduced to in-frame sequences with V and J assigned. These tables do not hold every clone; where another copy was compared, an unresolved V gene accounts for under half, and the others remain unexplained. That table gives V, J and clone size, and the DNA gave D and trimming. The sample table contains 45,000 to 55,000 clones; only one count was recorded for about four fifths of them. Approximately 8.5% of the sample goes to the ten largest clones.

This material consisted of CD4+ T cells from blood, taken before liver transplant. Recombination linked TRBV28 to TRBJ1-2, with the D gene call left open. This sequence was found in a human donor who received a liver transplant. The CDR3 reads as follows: CASSPRTLGGYTF. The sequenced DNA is TGTGCCAGCAGTCCCCGGACCCTGGGGGGCTACACCTTC.